This T cell receptor beta chain stems from a study of technical replicates of blood from several donors. Using immunoSEQ multiplex PCR, the repertoire was profiled, and TCRdb retains in-frame clones only, with some absent. This table has some 60,000 clones, approximately 95% appearing once. Germline V CDR1 and CDR2: SEHNR, FQNEAQ (reference sequence). The V end was cut by 5 bases, the J end by 5 bases, with 15 bases between. This CDR3 spans 14 amino acids. This clonotype originated in a human donor in good health. Some clones in this sample may be carry-over from other donors' samples. Input material: PBMCs. This rearrangement joins TRBV7-9 to TRBJ1-1; D uncertain. Here the CDR3 reads CASSIKRSGTEAFF. CDR3 bases: TGTGCCAGCAGCATAAAGCGGTCCGGGACTGAAGCTTTCTTT. The full variable domain, rest sourced from reference TRBV7-9 and TRBJ1-1, is DTGVSQNPRHKITKRGQNVTFRCDPISEHNRLYWYRQTLGQGPEFLTYFQNEAQLEKSRLLSDRFSAERPKGSFSTLEIQRTEQGDSAMYLCASSIKRSGTEAFFGQGTRLTVV.